This passage covers 5 T cell receptor beta chains from one sample sequenced in a study of T cell responses to AZD1222 COVID-19 vaccine. Profiled with immunoSEQ multiplex PCR; TCRdb holds only in-frame clones, not every one. The sample has over 110,000 clones; just under 95% are singletons. The sample here was peripheral blood, taken after recovery from COVID-19. Receptors originate from an adult who had recovered from COVID-19.

The rearrangement uses TRBV27 and TRBJ2-7; D ambiguous. CDR1 and CDR2 from the germline V gene are MNHEY and SMNVEV (reference sequence). Trimming shortened V by 4 bases and J by 0 bases, and 7 bases separated the two germline ends. The CDR3 consists of 13 residues. The CDR3 loop reads CASSSFSSYEQYF. The CDR3 nucleotides read TGTGCCAGCAGTTCCTTCAGCTCCTACGAGCAGTACTTC.

Only a few counts were recorded for this clone. The J gene is TRBJ1-1, the V gene TRBV29-1; 7 bases are shared with TRBD1. Trimming took 6 bases from V and 6 from J; bases not matched to a gene: 7. Per the germline V gene, CDR1 is SQVTM and CDR2 is ANQGSEA. The CDR3 extends over 12 amino acids. The CDR3 coding sequence is TGCAGCGTGCTACAGGGGTCTGCTGAAGCTTTCTTT. Translated, it gives CSVLQGSAEAFF.

The V and J genes are TRBV27 and TRBJ1-6; weak D call: TRBD1 (6 bases). This CDR3 is built from 13 residues. With 5 bases removed from V and 10 bases from J, the gap between germline ends came to 12 bases. CDR1 is MNHEY, CDR2 SMNVEV, per germline (reference sequence). This chain's CDR3 is CASSIRDNSPLHF. The CDR3 DNA reads TGTGCCAGCAGTATCCGGGACAACTCACCCCTCCACTTT.

This rearrangement joins TRBV18 to TRBJ2-5; D is perhaps TRBD2 (5 bases). The CDR3 has 15 residues. The germline gives CDR1 KGHSH, CDR2 LQKENI. Trimming stripped 3 bases from V and 0 bases from J, with 11 bases between. This CDR3 is CASSPRERDQETQYF. The CDR3, as DNA: TGTGCCAGCTCACCTCGTGAGAGGGACCAAGAGACCCAGTACTTC.

On this clone: This sample also contains other DNA sequences that code for the same CDR3. CDR3 DNA sequence: TGTGCCAGCCAAACAGGGGGCACTGAAGCTTTCTTT. Its translation is CASQTGGTEAFF. The chain employs TRBV28 and TRBJ1-1; TRBD1 aligns across 8 bases. V shed 8 bases, J shed 4 bases, and the junction held 3 bases outside the gene matches. Per germline, CDR1 MDHEN and CDR2 SYDVKM. The CDR3 is 12 residues long.